The 20 T cell receptor beta chains in this list originate from one sample, sequenced in a study of blood T cells in healthy people across ages. A sample-barcoded 5' primer and a J-beta primer mix were used in a second PCR of roughly 7 to 12 cycles. TCRdb reprocessed the 5' RACE reads with MiXCR, giving one entry per CDR3 protein. The data hold more than 650,000 distinct CDR3 sequences, with roughly 24% observed a single time. These same data were also listed under a study on T cells of mothers and their children.

The sequenced material came from blood. These TCRs come from a boy aged 5-17 years in good health.

This chain joins TRBV12-3 or TRBV12-4 and TRBJ1-1; no definite D call. V was cut by 7 bases and J by 2 bases, with 20 bases left in between. The CDR3 consists of 16 residues. CDR3 in amino acids: CASNFIGQVVNTEAFF. The CDR3 coding sequence is TGTGCCAGCAATTTTATAGGGCAGGTTGTAAACACTGAAGCTTTCTTT.

The chain employs TRBV4-2 and TRBJ1-2, with a tentative D call TRBD1 (5 bases). The V and J ends lost 0 bases and 7 bases respectively, with 15 bases between them. Germline V lookup: CDR1 LGHNA, CDR2 YNFKEQ. The CDR3 is 15 amino acids. The CDR3 here is CASSQEYHGGTGYTF. The DNA of the CDR3 is TGTGCCAGCAGCCAAGAATACCACGGGGGGACTGGCTACACCTTC.

This clonotype has only a few counts. This chain joins TRBV4-1 and TRBJ2-3; perhaps TRBD2 as D (6 bases). Deletions cut 2 bases from V and 6 bases from J, with 18 bases between. The germline CDR1 and CDR2 sequences are MGHRA and YSYEKL. This CDR3 is built from 16 residues. The CDR3 is CASSQRARGVQDTQYF. CDR3 sequence (DNA): TGCGCCAGCAGCCAAAGGGCGCGGGGAGTCCAGGATACGCAGTATTTT.

V usage is TRBV20-1 and J usage is TRBJ2-4; D might be TRBD1 (6 bases). The CDR3 sequence is 15 residues long. V lost 3 bases, J lost 2 bases, and 14 bases lay in between. Germline V gives CDR1 DFQATT, CDR2 SNEGSKA (reference sequence). DNA for the CDR3: TGCAGTGCTAGCCGTGGGGGCGGGTCCAAAAACATTCAGTACTTC. Translating it yields CSASRGGGSKNIQYF.

This chain connects TRBV20-1 to TRBJ2-2, with TRBD1 matching 8 bases. The CDR3 is made up of 14 amino acids. Trimming at V came to 5 bases and at J to 6 bases, leaving 8 bases not matched to a gene. Germline loops: CDR1 DFQATT, CDR2 SNEGSKA (reference sequence). CDR3 in DNA: TGCAGTGCTTCCCGGACAGGGTTGGCCGGGGAGCTGTTTTTT. Protein product: CSASRTGLAGELFF.

The V call is TRBV10-3, the J call TRBJ1-4; D is undetermined. Per germline, CDR1 ENHRY and CDR2 SYGVKD. This CDR3 region has 11 residues. The V end was cut by 3 bases, the J end by 7 bases, with 3 bases between. CDR3 sequence reads: CAISDGEKLFF. CDR3 bases: TGTGCCATCAGTGATGGTGAAAAACTGTTTTTT.

Ten or more counts support this clonotype. The rearrangement uses TRBV18 and TRBJ1-1; 7 bases agree with TRBD1. V shed 8 bases, J shed 3 bases, and the junction held 9 bases outside the gene matches. The CDR3 covers 14 residues. Per germline, CDR1 KGHSH and CDR2 LQKENI. CDR3 in DNA: TGTGCCAGCAGCTCACAGGGGTCGGACACTGAAGCTTTCTTT. Its protein product is CASSSQGSDTEAFF.

This clonotype has a single count. The chain is built from TRBV7-9 and TRBJ2-1, with 7 nucleotides matching TRBD1. Germline CDR1 is SEHNR and CDR2 is FQNEAQ (reference sequence). V dropped 4 bases and J dropped 5; count of bases not matched to a gene: 8. The CDR3 totals 15 residues. The CDR3 loop is CASSSKFGTDNEQFF. In nucleotides, the CDR3 is TGTGCCAGCAGCTCCAAATTCGGGACAGACAATGAGCAGTTCTTC.

This sequence joins TRBV14 and TRBJ2-1; D perhaps matches TRBD1 (6 bases). The J call may be in error: the DNA end matches TRBJ2-5 better. Germline V CDR1 and CDR2: SGHDN, FVKESK. This CDR3 is built from 17 residues. CDR3 sequence: CASSRRRGRGQVETQYF. In DNA, the CDR3 is TGTGCCAGCAGTCGCCGCCGGGGCCGGGGACAAGTAGAGACCCAGTACTTC.

In this sample, this clonotype turned up a few times. V usage is TRBV3-1 and J usage is TRBJ2-5, with 10 bases identical to TRBD2. The J call may be faulty, since TRBJ2-1 better matches the DNA end. CDR3 length: 15 amino acids. Germline lookup yields CDR1 LGHDT and CDR2 YNNKEL (reference sequence). CDR3 sequence reads: CASSQSGGAGNEQFF. DNA for the CDR3: TGTGCCAGCAGCCAAAGCGGGGGGGCCGGCAATGAGCAGTTCTTC.

This chain connects TRBV12-3 or TRBV12-4 to TRBJ2-5; 12 bases map to TRBD2. V lost 0 bases to trimming and J lost 3 bases; unmatched junction nucleotides: 2. This CDR3 comprises 16 residues. The chain's CDR3 is CASSLAPSGREETQYF. The CDR3 DNA reads TGTGCCAGCAGTTTAGCTCCTAGCGGGAGGGAAGAGACCCAGTACTTC.

The chain employs TRBV29-1 and TRBJ1-1; D remains unclear. This CDR3 is 12 amino acids long. Germline V gene sequence: CDR1 SQVTM, CDR2 ANQGSEA. V was trimmed by 3 bases and J by 7 bases, leaving 12 bases between them. The CDR3 loop reads CSVDTGWGEAFF. Here the CDR3 DNA reads TGCAGCGTTGACACGGGTTGGGGTGAAGCTTTCTTT. Full variable domain (rest looked up from reference TRBV29-1 and TRBJ1-1): SAVISQKPSRDICQRGTSLTIQCQVDSQVTMMFWYRQQPGQSLTLIATANQGSEATYESGFVIDKFPISRPNLTFSTLTVSNMSPEDSSIYLCSVDTGWGEAFFGQGTRLTVV.

V is TRBV19 and J is TRBJ2-1, with unresolved D. CDR1 is LNHDA, CDR2 SQIVND, per germline (reference sequence). The ends were cut back, 1 base at V and 4 bases at J, with 17 bases in the middle. The CDR3 sequence is 17 residues long. The CDR3 loop reads CASSIGRRKGLYNEQFF. The CDR3 DNA is TGTGCCAGTAGTATAGGGCGCCGTAAAGGCCTTTACAATGAGCAGTTCTTC.

This clonotype was observed a few times. The chain has TRBV24-1 and TRBJ2-5; TRBD1 matches at 9 bases. The CDR3 is 16 amino acids. V was pared by 4 bases and J by 5 bases, with 10 bases of the junction left unmatched. Germline CDR1 and CDR2: KGHDR and SFDVKD. CDR3 loop: CATSDLDRGRMETQYF. The CDR3 DNA reads as TGTGCCACCAGTGACCTGGACAGGGGACGGATGGAGACCCAGTACTTC.

In this sample, this clonotype turned up a few times. With a much larger clone just one base away, this may be a read error. This chain links TRBV12-3 or TRBV12-4 with TRBJ2-3; D is unclear. The CDR3 is made up of 13 amino acids. The CDR3 is CASSYPGTDAQYF. CDR3 DNA sequence: TGTGCCAGCAGTTACCCAGGCACAGATGCGCAGTATTTT.

There are a few counts of this clonotype. This chain connects TRBV10-3 to TRBJ1-6; a possible D gene is TRBD1 (5 bases). The CDR3 totals 16 residues. Trimming cost V 5 bases and J 3 bases, with 14 bases left between them. Per germline, CDR1 ENHRY and CDR2 SYGVKD. The CDR3 protein is CAISPRDGFYNSPLHF. The DNA for the CDR3 is TGTGCCATCAGTCCCCGGGACGGATTCTATAATTCACCCCTCCACTTT.

V usage is TRBV12-3 or TRBV12-4 and J usage is TRBJ1-2; unclear D gene. The CDR3 loop spans 13 amino acids. V lost 3 bases and J lost 7, with 12 bases in between. CDR3 sequence reads: CASSFTGLGGYTF. The CDR3 DNA is TGTGCCAGCAGTTTTACCGGATTAGGTGGCTACACCTTC.

This clonotype was seen more than once but under ten times. The rearrangement uses TRBV12-3 or TRBV12-4 and TRBJ2-1, with TRBD2 identical over 8 bases. Germline trimming cut 4 bases from V and 0 bases from J; bases unmatched to any gene: 11. The length of the CDR3 is 18 residues. For the CDR3, the DNA is TGTGCCAGCAGTTCCCCGGAGGGGCGGGGGGCCTCCTACAATGAGCAGTTCTTC. As protein: CASSSPEGRGASYNEQFF.

On this clonotype: Germline and junction disagree at one end, which may indicate a read error. The chain uses TRBV12-3 or TRBV12-4 and TRBJ1-1; D gene ambiguous. The CDR3 sequence is 14 residues long. CDR3 DNA: TGTGCCAGCAGTTTCGGGCTGATGAACACTGAAACTTTCTTT. Its protein product is CASSFGLMNTETFF.

This clonotype was seen only a few times. The rearrangement joins TRBV30 to TRBJ1-5; possible D gene TRBD1, 6 bases. V lost 1 base and J 0 bases, leaving 10 bases between the germline ends. Germline V gene sequence: CDR1 GTSNPN, CDR2 SVGIG (reference sequence). The CDR3 has 15 amino acids. DNA of the CDR3: TGTGCCTGGAGTGCCAGGGACAATAGCAATCAGCCCCAGCATTTT. It is translated as CAWSARDNSNQPQHF.